This T cell receptor beta chain came from a study of blood T cells in healthy people across ages. Germline CDR1 reads SEHNR; CDR2 reads FQNEAQ (reference sequence). The V and J ends lost 1 base and 1 base respectively, with 10 bases between them. The CDR3 contains 15 residues. This clonotype was recorded a few times. With a J-beta primer mix and a sample-barcoded 5' primer, a second PCR ran about 7 to 12 cycles. TCRdb reprocessed the 5' RACE reads with MiXCR, giving one entry per CDR3 protein. The table shows around 1,500,000 distinct CDR3 sequences, with roughly 27% occurring only once. The chain has TRBV7-9 and TRBJ2-5; tentative D call: TRBD1 (6 bases). The sequence was collected from a woman aged 25 to 39 in good health. The sample comprised blood. CDR3: CASSLGGQFQETQYF. The CDR3 nucleotides are TGTGCCAGCAGCTTAGGGGGGCAGTTCCAAGAGACCCAGTACTTC.